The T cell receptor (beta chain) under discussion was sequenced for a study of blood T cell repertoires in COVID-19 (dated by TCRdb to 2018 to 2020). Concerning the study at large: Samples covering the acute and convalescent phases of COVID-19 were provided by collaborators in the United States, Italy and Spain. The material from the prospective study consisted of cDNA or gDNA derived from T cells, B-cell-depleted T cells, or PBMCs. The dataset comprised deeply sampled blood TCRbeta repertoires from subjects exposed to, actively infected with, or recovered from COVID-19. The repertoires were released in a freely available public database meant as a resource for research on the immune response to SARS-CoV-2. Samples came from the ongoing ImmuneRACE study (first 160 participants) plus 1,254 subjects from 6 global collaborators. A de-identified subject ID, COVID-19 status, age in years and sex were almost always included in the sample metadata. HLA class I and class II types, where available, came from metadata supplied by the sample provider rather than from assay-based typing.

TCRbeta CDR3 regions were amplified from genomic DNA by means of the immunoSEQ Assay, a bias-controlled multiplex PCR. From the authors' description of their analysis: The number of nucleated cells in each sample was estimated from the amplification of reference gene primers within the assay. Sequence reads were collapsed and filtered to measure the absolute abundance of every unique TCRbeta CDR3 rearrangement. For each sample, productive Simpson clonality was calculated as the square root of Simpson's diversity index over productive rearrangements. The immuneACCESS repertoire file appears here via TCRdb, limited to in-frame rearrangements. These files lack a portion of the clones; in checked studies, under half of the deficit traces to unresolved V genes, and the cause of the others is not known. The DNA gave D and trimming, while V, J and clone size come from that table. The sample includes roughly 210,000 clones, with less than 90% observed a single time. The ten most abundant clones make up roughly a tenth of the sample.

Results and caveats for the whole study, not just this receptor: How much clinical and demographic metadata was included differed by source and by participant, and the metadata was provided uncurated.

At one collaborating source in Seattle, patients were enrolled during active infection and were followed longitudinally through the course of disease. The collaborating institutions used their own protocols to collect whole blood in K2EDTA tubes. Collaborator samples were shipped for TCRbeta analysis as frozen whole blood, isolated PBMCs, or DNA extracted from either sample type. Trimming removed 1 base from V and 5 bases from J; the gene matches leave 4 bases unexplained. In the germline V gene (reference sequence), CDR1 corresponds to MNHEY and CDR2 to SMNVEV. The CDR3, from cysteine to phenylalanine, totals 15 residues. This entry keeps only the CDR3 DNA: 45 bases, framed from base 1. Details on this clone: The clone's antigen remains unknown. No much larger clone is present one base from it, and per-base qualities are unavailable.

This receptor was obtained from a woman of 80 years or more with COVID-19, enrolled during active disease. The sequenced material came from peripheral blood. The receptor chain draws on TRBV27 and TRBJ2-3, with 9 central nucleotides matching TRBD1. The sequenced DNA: TGTGCCAGCAGTTTATTGGGACAGGGAGGAGATACGCAGTATTTT. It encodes CASSLLGQGGDTQYF.